This entry concerns a single T cell receptor beta chain. Its antigen is unknown. Preparation of the TCRbeta library involved a method that used unique molecular identifiers. TCRdb reprocessed the PCR reads via MiXCR and lists one record per CDR3 protein. The sample includes approximately 1,000,000 distinct CDR3 sequences, under 30% seen only once; the top ten take 28%. This specimen belongs to a study of T-cell reconstitution after alpha-beta-depleted transplantation in children. Study-level findings and limits: Several hundred expanded graft clones reportedly gave rise to the alpha-beta T cells present about two months after transplant.

The clonotype originates from a boy under three years old who had a stem cell transplant for SCID, so the T cells may come from the graft donor. Source: PBMCs, mostly from graft donor cells, taken 360 days after TCRalphabeta/CD19-depleted stem cell transplant.

CDR3 in DNA: TGCAGCGTTCCGGGTCCGAATGAAAAACTGTTTTTT. Translating it yields CSVPGPNEKLFF. V gene TRBV29-1 combines with J gene TRBJ1-4; no clear D. CDR3 length equals 12 residues. The germline V gene has CDR1 SQVTM and CDR2 ANQGSEA. Deletions cut 5 bases from V and 5 bases from J, with 9 bases between.